Each of the 16 T cell receptor beta chains below was sequenced from the same sample in a study of blood T cells in healthy people across ages. For the second PCR, which ran for roughly 7 to 11 cycles, a sample-barcoded 5' primer and a J-beta primer mix were used. One entry per CDR3 protein, called by TCRdb with MiXCR from the 5' RACE reads. Counted here are about 810,000 distinct CDR3 sequences, 30% to 45% occurring once; the ten biggest clones make up roughly 13%. Sequencing input: blood. Receptor source: a young man in good health.

The chain combines TRBV7-6 with TRBJ2-7; the D gene is possibly TRBD1 (5 bases). The ends were cut back, 0 bases at V and 2 bases at J, with 11 bases in the middle. CDR1 is SGHVS, CDR2 FNYEAQ, per germline. CDR3 size: 15 residues. CDR3 in amino acids: CASSLAAGNTYEQYF. The DNA for the CDR3 is TGTGCCAGCAGCTTAGCGGCAGGGAATACCTACGAGCAGTACTTC.

The chain has TRBV3-1 and TRBJ2-7; 9 nucleotides align to TRBD1. Germline CDR1 LGHDT, CDR2 YNNKEL (reference sequence). J gave up 3 bases and V 9 bases, and 9 bases lay outside the gene matches. This CDR3 contains 14 residues. The CDR3 nucleotides read TGTGCCAGAACCGGGGACAGGGAATTCTACGAGCAGTACTTC. This gives the protein CARTGDREFYEQYF.

The chain links TRBV5-1 to TRBJ2-7; TRBD1 agrees at 11 bases. V lost 4 bases and J lost 6; bases outside the gene matches: 9. The CDR3 has 15 amino acids. The germline V gene encodes CDR1 SGHRS and CDR2 YFSETQ. CDR3 region: CASSPRGTGGSEQYF. In DNA form, the CDR3 reads TGCGCCAGCAGCCCGAGGGGGACAGGGGGTAGCGAGCAGTACTTC.

This clonotype was seen more than once but under ten times. CDR3 residues: CASTPTRTSTDTQYF. In nucleotides, the CDR3 is TGTGCCAGCACTCCGACGCGGACTAGCACAGATACGCAGTATTTT. The chain couples TRBV7-2 to TRBJ2-3, with a possible D match to TRBD2 (5 bases). Germline CDR1 is SGHTA and CDR2 is FQGNSA. The CDR3 runs to 15 residues. Trimming shortened V by 7 bases and J by 0 bases, and 14 bases separated the two germline ends.

V usage is TRBV6-2 or TRBV6-3 and J usage is TRBJ1-5; 8 bases agree with TRBD1. CDR3 length: 15 amino acids. The trim removed 5 bases at V and 5 bases at J, leaving 8 bases unmatched. Germline V gene lookup returns CDR1 MNHEY and CDR2 SVGEGT. CDR3: CASSHNGQGYQPQHF. CDR3 bases: TGTGCCAGCAGTCATAACGGACAGGGTTATCAGCCCCAGCATTTT.

There are a few counts of this clonotype. The chain is built from TRBV28 and TRBJ2-3, with 11 bases identical to TRBD1. V was clipped by 3 bases and J by 4 bases; unmatched bases: 3. The CDR3 runs to 15 residues. The germline V gene encodes CDR1 MDHEN and CDR2 SYDVKM. The CDR3 DNA reads TGTGCCAGCAGTTTCCGGGACAGGGGGTCAGATACGCAGTATTTT. This encodes CASSFRDRGSDTQYF.

As DNA, the CDR3 is TGTGCCAGCATCTCAGGACGGAGCAATCAGCCCCAGCATTTT. Translating gives CASISGRSNQPQHF. This sequence joins TRBV7-8 and TRBJ1-5; D gene ambiguous. The germline CDR1 and CDR2 sequences are SGHVS and FQNEAQ. This CDR3 comprises 14 residues. The V gene lost 7 bases and the J gene lost 1 base, with 11 bases spanning the gap. The full variable domain, with the rest looked up from reference TRBV7-8 and TRBJ1-5, is GAGVSQSPRYKVAKRGQDVALRCDPISGHVSLFWYQQALGQGPEFLTYFQNEAQLDKSGLPSDRFFAERPEGSVSTLKIQRTQQEDSAVYLCASISGRSNQPQHFGDGTRLSIL.

The V and J genes are TRBV7-2 and TRBJ2-5; D possibly corresponds to TRBD2 (6 bases). The germline V gene has CDR1 SGHTA and CDR2 FQGNSA. The CDR3 totals 14 residues. V dropped 2 bases and J dropped 11 bases, with 18 bases sitting between them. This CDR3 is CASSLSATLREQYF. The CDR3 nucleotides are TGTGCCAGCAGCTTATCGGCCACATTACGGGAGCAGTACTTC.

This clonotype has only a few counts. The rearrangement uses TRBV12-3 or TRBV12-4 and TRBJ2-7; perhaps TRBD1 as D (5 bases). The CDR3 has 14 amino acids. V was pared by 5 bases and J by 3 bases, with 14 bases between. The CDR3 reads CASSPRRTSYEQYF. In DNA form, the CDR3 reads TGTGCCAGCAGTCCCCGACGGACAAGCTACGAGCAGTACTTC.

The genes are TRBV20-1 and TRBJ2-7; 12 bases are a match to TRBD2. Trimming removed 6 bases from V and 7 bases from J; junction bases left unmatched: 13. The germline V gene encodes CDR1 DFQATT and CDR2 SNEGSKA (reference sequence). The CDR3 has 15 residues. The CDR3 is CSAQTSGGVYNEQYF. CDR3 sequence (DNA): TGCAGTGCCCAGACTAGCGGGGGCGTATACAATGAGCAGTACTTC.

The chain joins TRBV9 to TRBJ1-6; unclear D gene. Germline V gives CDR1 SGDLS, CDR2 YYNGEE. The germline V and J ends were trimmed by 0 bases and 11 bases, with 9 bases remaining between them. This CDR3 spans 13 amino acids. This CDR3 reads CASSVEAYPPLHF. CDR3 nucleotides: TGTGCCAGCAGCGTAGAGGCCTACCCACCCCTCCACTTT.

This clonotype was seen a few times. The chain has TRBV7-9 and TRBJ2-3; D unclear. The CDR3 is 16 amino acids. Germline-derived CDR1 and CDR2 are SEHNR and FQNEAQ (reference sequence). V was shortened by 1 base and J by 0 bases, with 11 bases between the two germline ends. The CDR3 reads CASSLGHDTSTDTQYF. The CDR3 DNA reads TGTGCCAGCAGCTTAGGTCACGACACTAGCACAGATACGCAGTATTTT.

Of note for this clonotype: Given a much more abundant clone one base away, this may be a read error. This chain joins TRBV12-3 or TRBV12-4 and TRBJ2-1, with 9 bases identical to TRBD2. Trimming at V came to 3 bases and at J to 3 bases, leaving 3 bases not matched to a gene. The length of the CDR3 is 15 residues. The CDR3 sequence: CASSFGRGGYNEQFF. CDR3 in DNA: TGTGCCAGCAGTTTCGGGCGGGGGGGCTACAATGAGCAGTTCTTC.

This clonotype came up many times. V is TRBV20-1 and J is TRBJ2-1, with TRBD1 matching over 7 bases. The CDR3 has 15 amino acids. V was pared by 6 bases and J by 0 bases, with 8 bases of the junction left unmatched. Per germline, CDR1 DFQATT and CDR2 SNEGSKA (reference sequence). The CDR3 DNA reads TGCAGTGCCGATACCCAGGGGGACTCCTACAATGAGCAGTTCTTC. The encoded protein is CSADTQGDSYNEQFF.

This clonotype was seen once. A read error may be the cause here, since a much bigger clone is one base away. This sequence joins TRBV29-1 and TRBJ2-1, with a weak D call TRBD1 (6 bases). The CDR3 is made up of 11 amino acids. CDR1 SQVTM and CDR2 ANQGSEA come from the germline V gene. V gave up 6 bases and J gave up 10 bases, with 13 bases separating them. In DNA, the CDR3 is TGCAGCGTCCGTACAGGGATCGAGCAGTTCTTC. Its translation is CSVRTGIEQFF.

This clonotype was counted only a few times. The chain is built from TRBV18 and TRBJ1-2, with a possible D match to TRBD1 (5 bases). V lost 6 bases, J lost 8 bases, and 19 bases lay in between. CDR1 is KGHSH and CDR2 is LQKENI in the germline V gene. This CDR3 spans 14 amino acids. The CDR3 reads CASSTGGNLWGYTF. CDR3 coding DNA: TGTGCCAGCTCGACGGGGGGGAATCTATGGGGCTACACCTTC.